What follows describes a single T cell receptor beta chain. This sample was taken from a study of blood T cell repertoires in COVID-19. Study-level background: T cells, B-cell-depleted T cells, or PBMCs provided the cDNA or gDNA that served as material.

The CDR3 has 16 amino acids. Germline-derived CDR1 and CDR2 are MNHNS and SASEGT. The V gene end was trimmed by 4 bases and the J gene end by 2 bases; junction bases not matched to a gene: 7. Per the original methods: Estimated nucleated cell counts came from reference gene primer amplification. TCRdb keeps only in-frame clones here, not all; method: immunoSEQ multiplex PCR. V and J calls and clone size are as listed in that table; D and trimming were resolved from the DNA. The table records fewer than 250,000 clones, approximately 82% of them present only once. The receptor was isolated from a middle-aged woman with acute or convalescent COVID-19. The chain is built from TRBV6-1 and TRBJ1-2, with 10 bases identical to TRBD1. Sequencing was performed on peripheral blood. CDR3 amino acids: CASSAFRTGGNYGYTF. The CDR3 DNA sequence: TGTGCCAGCAGTGCCTTTAGGACAGGGGGGAACTATGGCTACACCTTC.